Included here is one T cell receptor (beta chain) sequence, with context. This CDR3 region has 11 residues. Looked up from germline, CDR1 is MRHNA and CDR2 is SNTAGT. Making the TCR beta cDNA relied on 5'RACE template switching with UMIs. Each CDR3 protein gets one entry in TCRdb, which reprocessed the 5' RACE reads and gives no DNA. This table holds fewer than 400,000 distinct CDR3 sequences. The record originates from a study of T cells expressing NK-cell markers. Overall study: Seven of the eight sequenced donors were classified as HCMV-seropositive, and one was classified as seronegative.

The sample consisted of blood T cells: a sorted CD56 or NKG2C T cell subset, CD4+ or CD8+ T cells, or bulk PBMC T cells (not recorded which). This clonotype was sampled from a woman aged 45 to 65 in good health. The gene calls are TRBV6-4 and TRBJ2-3; as DNA is missing, the TRBD1 call by TCRdb cannot be tested. The CDR3 reads CASRGADTQYF.